The table lists the clone carrying this TCR beta chain with a few counts. Its antigen is undetermined. The germline V gene encodes CDR1 SNHLY and CDR2 FYNNEI. The CDR3 loop spans 13 amino acids. The V and J ends lost 6 bases and 9 bases respectively, with 17 bases between them. This specimen belongs to a study of identical twins. Study-level findings and limits: Models underestimated TCR alpha sharing (out-of-frame) in monozygotic twins.

Template switching created a universal primer site, and the cDNA included unique molecular identifiers. TCRdb re-called the 5' RACE reads with MiXCR, one entry per CDR3 protein. This table holds 400,000 to 550,000 distinct CDR3 sequences, 22% found once. This same sample was also part of a study on T cells expressing NK-cell markers. That report adds: In sorted CD3+CD56+NKG2C+, CD3+CD56+NKG2C- and CD3+CD56-NKG2C+ T cells, TCR beta repertoires were obtained. Leadership of the CD3+CD56-NKG2C+ fraction also belonged to these clonotypes in several donors.

The sequence was collected from a woman aged 18-29 years in good health. The V gene is TRBV2, the J gene TRBJ2-5; possible D gene TRBD1, 5 bases. Sequenced sample: CD4+ T cells sorted from blood. This CDR3 reads CASSRPTGTSQYF. The DNA of the CDR3 is TGTGCCAGCAGCCGACCTACAGGAACGTCCCAGTACTTC.